This TCR beta chain was profiled in a study of T cells in Graves' hyperthyroidism and ophthalmopathy. TCR beta CDR3 sequences were amplified from RNA transcripts. RT-PCR in the first round (using the HTBI primer set) targeted the TCR CDR3. TCRdb used MiXCR to reprocess the multiplex PCR reads, holding one entry per CDR3 protein. The data hold approximately 870,000 distinct CDR3 sequences, with about two fifths observed a single time. Trimming cost V 2 bases and J 6 bases, with 20 bases left between them. Germline V gene sequence: CDR1 SGHTA, CDR2 FQGNSA. The CDR3 is 16 amino acids. The sample consisted of blood. The V call is TRBV7-2, the J call TRBJ2-7; perhaps D is TRBD1 or TRBD2 (6 bases each). The sequence derives from a man aged 18 to 30 with Graves' hyperthyroidism. For the CDR3, the DNA is TGTGCCAGCAGCTTAATGGTCGGCCAGGGGAGGAGCGAGCAGTACTTC. Protein sequence: CASSLMVGQGRSEQYF.